Detailed here is one TCR beta chain. This clone's antigen is unknown. The sample holds no much larger clone one base away, and base qualities are not on file. The CDR3 measures 14 amino acids from cysteine to phenylalanine. The only DNA kept is the CDR3, 42 bases in frame from the first base. CDR1 SGHRS and CDR2 YFSETQ were looked up in the germline V gene. Trimming removed 4 bases from V and 1 base from J; the gene matches leave 2 bases unexplained. Libraries were built with the immunoSEQ multiplex PCR assay. For the multiplex PCR, a mixture combining 60 forward primers for TCR Vbeta segments and 13 reverse primers for TCR Jbeta segments was used. Amplification of the CDR3 region of rearranged TCR beta genes was performed with a multiplex PCR assay on genomic DNA. On the Illumina HiSeq System, the amplified TCR beta libraries were sequenced as 87-base-pair reads. Per the authors' processing: A later analysis counted about 80 million unique TCR beta chains across the 666 repertoires, and 9.5 million to 11 million of these chains were shared by at least two donors. A nearest-neighbor algorithm error-corrected the raw reads and collapsed the reads into unique sequences, merging closely related sequences to remove PCR and sequencing errors. Alignment of CDR3 sequences to IMGT reference sequences was used to assign V, D and J gene segments. For a sequence to be retained, a match of at least six nucleotides to both a V gene segment and a J gene segment was required. Rearrangements were classified as productive when the CDR3 lacked stop codons and remained in frame with V and J, and all other rearrangements were classified as non-productive. Following IMGT convention, CDR3 was defined as the stretch from the second conserved V-encoded cysteine up to the conserved J-encoded phenylalanine. The earlier analysis of fewer than 750 of the donors excluded sequences that lacked an unambiguous match to a single V gene segment. An earlier analysis of a few hundred of the donors classified V segments as functional when productive rearrangements were above 56.7% and as segregating when the standard deviation between donors was above 5%. A statistical classification framework was built for diagnosing cytomegalovirus status from the catalog of TCR beta chain sequences. In a later analysis, V and J genes were assigned by comparing TCR nucleotide sequences against IMGT/GENE-DB human TR gene sequences. The TCRdist pipeline was used in a later analysis to assign CDR3 sequences and most-parsimonious VDJ recombination scenarios. In a later analysis, each TCR beta chain was defined by its CDR3 amino acid sequence together with its V-gene family, and reads lacking a unique V-gene family were excluded. As a way to deal with suspected cross-contamination and a sequencing artifact, a later analysis dropped 640 or so nucleotide sequences that were highly shared and had low generation probability. For each public chain, a later analysis derived a clonal expansion index from normalized ranks of inferred template counts within each repertoire. In a later analysis, generation probabilities were computed using a VDJ recombination model fitted to out-of-frame rearrangements, and the results were checked against IGoR. In a later analysis, TCR-TCR, TCR-HLA and TCR-CMV co-occurrence was scored with hypergeometric tests, and a repertoire-size bias correction was applied to TCR pairs. To estimate false discovery rates, a later analysis permuted the HLA or CMV assignments 20 times. In a later analysis, co-occurring TCRs were grouped with DBSCAN, and TCRdist sequence similarity was added when clustering was performed within HLA-allele-positive subsets. Co-occurrence clustering excluded repertoires with fewer than 30,000 or more than 120,000 public chains, plus five with anomalous nucleotide sharing. TCRdb retrieved this table from immuneACCESS and kept in-frame rearrangements only. Not all clones are present; in checked studies, unresolved V genes account for under half, and no reason is known for the remainder. That table is the source of V, J and clone size, and D and trimming were worked out from the DNA. Within this sample are about 130,000 clones, with more than 75% of them counted one time only. Together, the top ten hold about 1.5% of the sample.

The record originates from a study of cytomegalovirus exposure and HLA in healthy donors (dated by TCRdb to 2015 to 2018). Some background on the complete study: An earlier analysis of roughly 630 of the donors reported more than 250 Gb of sequence data and 117 million unique TCR beta sequences from roughly 200 million T cells. HLA typing included class I and class II loci at four-digit resolution. An early release that covered more than 550 HLA-typed donors contained about 300 gigabases of sequencing data and tens of millions of unique TCR sequences. Every discovery cohort repertoire had been produced on one sequencing platform. In an earlier analysis of 587 of the donors, high-throughput TCR beta sequencing was used to judge whether each TCR beta V gene segment behaved as functional or pseudogenic. In a later analysis, previously published TCR beta repertoires from 670 or so donors were re-analyzed and high-resolution HLA genotyping was added so that TCR occurrence patterns could be studied. Donor age, sex, ethnicity and CMV serostatus were compiled together with the repertoire data. Roughly 5 DR-DQ haplotypes were handled as single units for association and clustering, since linkage in the cohort was strong. The study aimed to test whether signatures of past pathogen exposure could be identified by cataloging public T cell receptors. Typing coverage varied by locus: about 620-630 donors for A, B, C, DRB1 and DQB1; more than 500 for DQA1; approximately 610 for DPA1; under 490 for DPB1. In the later analysis, no new phenotypic data were used to find candidate immune exposures; instead, reliance was placed on TCR beta sequences and their occurrence across donors. Among about 390 genotyped donors of the cohort, an average of around 240,000 unique TCR beta nucleotide sequences were sequenced per donor, around 18% of them non-productive. Besides the first cohort of roughly 660 subjects, a separate validation cohort made up of 120 different subjects was used. Among the approximately 430 genotyped donors, approximately 82% belonged to the genetic ancestry cluster associated with self-reported Caucasian donors. High-throughput TCR immunosequencing, statistical association of individual TCRs with disease status, and machine learning were combined to predict cytomegalovirus infection status. The study used immunosequencing to profile the T cell repertoires of under 700 subjects and linked those repertoires to cytomegalovirus serostatus. A later genetic analysis took genome-wide SNP genotypes for about 55% of the 666 donors and used that subset as a discovery cohort.

In total, 600 or so healthy bone marrow donors made up the cohort. At the time of sampling, every cohort member was nominally healthy, though immune exposures that went unrecorded were likely present. The donor was CMV seronegative and was included in the group of 352 seronegative cohort members. A peripheral blood sample was collected from each donor, and TCR beta sequencing was performed on peripheral blood mononuclear cells. The Qiagen DNeasy Blood Extraction Kit was used to extract genomic DNA from the blood cell samples. Overall study results and their limits: Assigning TCR associations to individual alleles was difficult when HLA alleles, especially DR and DQ, strongly co-occurred. Because counts were too low, some 17 rarely observed V segments, including chromosome 9 orphons, were left out of the earlier analysis of about 620 of the donors. Most CMV-associated TCR beta chains appeared to be HLA-restricted in a later analysis, and the HLA associations seemed to be driven largely by CMV exposure. According to a later analysis, TCR association rates differed among HLA loci, with DRB1 alleles showing the most associated TCRs and HLA-C alleles showing the fewest. Some IMGT-functional V segments, including TRBV6-2 and TRBV6-3, could not be distinguished by the 87-base-pair reads and were therefore excluded. In a later genetic analysis, a missense DCLRE1C variant was associated with V-gene and J-gene trimming of TCR beta chains, and the association was replicated in an independent cohort. It was suggested by the authors that the approach could potentially be generalized to other disease states and immunological phenotypes. An earlier analysis of around 540 of the donors showed that most TCR beta V segments appeared in productive rearrangements either about 90% or about 30% of the time, which broadly matched IMGT annotations. The classifier was reported to diagnose cytomegalovirus status with high specificity and sensitivity in both the original cohort and the validation cohort. The presence/absence analyses assumed that sequencing depth was roughly uniform across donors, and that assumption may not be true. Because some donors lacked HLA typing at each locus, the association tests relied only on the typed subset. The study listed approximately 150 TCR beta chains as associated with cytomegalovirus. A further reported finding was that TCR beta sequences accurately predicted the HLA-A and HLA-B alleles for most subjects in the first cohort. A cluster of highly shared sequence variants was judged likely to represent a technical artifact of the sequencing pipeline. This cohort had only TCR beta chains sequenced, and the lack of alpha or paired-chain data limited which features could be detected. The only immune exposure information available for the cohort was CMV serostatus. A later analysis reported that several top co-occurrence clusters appeared linked to parvovirus B19, influenza, CMV and Epstein-Barr virus. Most TCR sequences were seen in very few donors, while some public TCRs were found in many individuals. Specific HLA alleles were associated with 15,000 to 20,000 TCR beta sequences at a false discovery rate of 0.05 in a later analysis. In a later analysis, HLA-associated TCR beta chains were found to be more clonally expanded and to have lower generation probabilities than equally common non-associated chains. According to a later genetic analysis, donors in an Asian-associated ancestry cluster had fewer N-insertions in productive TCRs than the approximately 710-donor mean. Linkage disequilibrium might explain the correlated functional status among segregating V segments, but an unknown experimental factor could not be ruled out. In vitro tests confirmed that a few of the cytomegalovirus-associated TCR beta chains recognize cytomegalovirus antigens.

The clonotype originates from a female donor in good health and CMV-seronegative. Sequenced sample: PBMCs. Recombination linked TRBV5-1 to TRBJ2-7; 10 bases in the junction line up with TRBD2. The DNA sequence is TGCGCCAGCAGCACTAGCGGGATTTCCTACGAGCAGTACTTC. Its protein is CASSTSGISYEQYF.